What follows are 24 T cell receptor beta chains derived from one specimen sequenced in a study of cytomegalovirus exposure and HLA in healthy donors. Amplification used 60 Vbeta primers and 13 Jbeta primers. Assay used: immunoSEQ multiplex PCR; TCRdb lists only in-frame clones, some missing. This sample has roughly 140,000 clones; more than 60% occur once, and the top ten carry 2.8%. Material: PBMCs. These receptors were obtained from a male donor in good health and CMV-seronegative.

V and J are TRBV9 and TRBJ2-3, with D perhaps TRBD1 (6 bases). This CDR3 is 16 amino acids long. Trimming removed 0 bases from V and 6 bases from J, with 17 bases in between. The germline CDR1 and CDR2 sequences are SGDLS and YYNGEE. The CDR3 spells CASSVGAGEWDDTQYF. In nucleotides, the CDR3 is TGTGCCAGCAGCGTAGGGGCAGGGGAATGGGACGATACGCAGTATTTT.

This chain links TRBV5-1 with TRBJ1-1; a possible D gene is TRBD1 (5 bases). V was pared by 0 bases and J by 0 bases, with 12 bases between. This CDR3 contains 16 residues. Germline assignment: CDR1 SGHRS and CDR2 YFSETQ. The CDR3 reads CASSLGRVGLNTEAFF. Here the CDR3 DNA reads TGCGCCAGCAGCTTGGGAAGAGTGGGGCTGAACACTGAAGCTTTCTTT.

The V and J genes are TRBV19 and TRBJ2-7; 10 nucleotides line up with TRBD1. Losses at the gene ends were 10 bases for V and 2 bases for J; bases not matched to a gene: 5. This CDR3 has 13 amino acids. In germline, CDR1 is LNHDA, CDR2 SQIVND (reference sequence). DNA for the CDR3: TGTGCCACAAGACAGGGGGCGACCTACGAGCAGTACTTC. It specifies CATRQGATYEQYF.

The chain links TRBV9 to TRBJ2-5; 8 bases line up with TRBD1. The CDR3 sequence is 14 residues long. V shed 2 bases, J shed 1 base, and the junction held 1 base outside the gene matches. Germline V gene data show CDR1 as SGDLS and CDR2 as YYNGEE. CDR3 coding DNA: TGTGCCAGCAGCGTGGGGACAGGCCAAGAGACCCAGTACTTC. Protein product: CASSVGTGQETQYF.

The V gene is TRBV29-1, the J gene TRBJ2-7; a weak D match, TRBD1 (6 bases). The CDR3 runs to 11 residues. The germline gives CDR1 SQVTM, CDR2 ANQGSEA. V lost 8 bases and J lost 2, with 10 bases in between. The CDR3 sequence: CSTGTTYEQYF. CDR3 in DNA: TGCAGCACCGGGACAACCTACGAGCAGTACTTC.

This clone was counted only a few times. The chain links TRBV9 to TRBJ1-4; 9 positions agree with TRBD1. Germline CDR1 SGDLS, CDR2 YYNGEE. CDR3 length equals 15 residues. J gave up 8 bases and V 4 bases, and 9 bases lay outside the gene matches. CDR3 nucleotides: TGTGCCAGCAGCACCCAGACAGGGGGAAACGAAAAACTGTTTTTT. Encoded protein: CASSTQTGGNEKLFF.

The CDR3 nucleotides are TGTGCCAGCAGCGCCCCCCAGGGGGTGAGCACAGATACGCAGTATTTT. It encodes CASSAPQGVSTDTQYF. This chain uses TRBV7-9 with TRBJ2-3; the match to TRBD1 covers 7 bases. Germline V gene data show CDR1 as SEHNR and CDR2 as FQNEAQ (reference sequence). With 5 bases clipped from V and 0 bases from J, the junction kept 8 bases outside the gene matches. This CDR3 contains 16 residues.

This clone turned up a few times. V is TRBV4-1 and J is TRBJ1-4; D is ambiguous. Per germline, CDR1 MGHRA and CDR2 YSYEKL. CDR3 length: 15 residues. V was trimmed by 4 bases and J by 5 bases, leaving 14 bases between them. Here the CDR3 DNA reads TGCGCCAGCAGCCCGTCACTTCTCCCCAATGAAAAACTGTTTTTT. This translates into CASSPSLLPNEKLFF.

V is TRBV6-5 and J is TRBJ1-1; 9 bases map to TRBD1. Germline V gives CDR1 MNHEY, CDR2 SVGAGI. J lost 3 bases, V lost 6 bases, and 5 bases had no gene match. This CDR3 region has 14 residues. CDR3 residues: CASRWGQGYTEAFF. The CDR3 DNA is TGTGCCAGCAGATGGGGACAGGGATACACTGAAGCTTTCTTT.

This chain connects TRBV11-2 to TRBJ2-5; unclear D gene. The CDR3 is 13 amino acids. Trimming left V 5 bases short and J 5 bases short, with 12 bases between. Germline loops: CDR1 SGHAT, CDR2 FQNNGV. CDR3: CASSPARFETQYF. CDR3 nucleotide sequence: TGTGCCAGCAGCCCTGCTAGGTTTGAGACCCAGTACTTC.

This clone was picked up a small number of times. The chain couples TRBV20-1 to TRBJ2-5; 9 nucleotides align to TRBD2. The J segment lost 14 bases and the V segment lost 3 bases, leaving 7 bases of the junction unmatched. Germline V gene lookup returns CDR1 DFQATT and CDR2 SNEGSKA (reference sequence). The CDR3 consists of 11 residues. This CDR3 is CSARSTSGTYF. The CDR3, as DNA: TGCAGTGCTAGGTCGACTAGCGGAACCTACTTC.

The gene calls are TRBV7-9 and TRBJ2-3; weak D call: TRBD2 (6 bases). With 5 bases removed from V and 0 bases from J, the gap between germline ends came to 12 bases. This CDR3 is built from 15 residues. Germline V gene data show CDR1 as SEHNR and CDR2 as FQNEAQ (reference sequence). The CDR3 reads CASSPRGISTDTQYF. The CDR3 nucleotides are TGTGCCAGCAGCCCCCGGGGGATAAGCACAGATACGCAGTATTTT.

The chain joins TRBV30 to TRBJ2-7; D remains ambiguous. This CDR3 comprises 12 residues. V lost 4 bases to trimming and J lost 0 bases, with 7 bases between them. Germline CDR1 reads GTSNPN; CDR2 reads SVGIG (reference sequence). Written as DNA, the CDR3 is TGTGCCTGGACTCAGTCCTCCTACGAGCAGTACTTC. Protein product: CAWTQSSYEQYF.

CDR3 loop: CASSDQTSGGSTDTQYF. In DNA, the CDR3 is TGTGCCAGCAGCGACCAGACTAGCGGGGGCTCCACAGATACGCAGTATTTT. V usage is TRBV9 and J usage is TRBJ2-3; 12 bases align to TRBD2. The germline V gene encodes CDR1 SGDLS and CDR2 YYNGEE. Unmatched junction bases numbered 7, after V lost 3 bases and J lost 2 bases. The CDR3 consists of 17 residues.

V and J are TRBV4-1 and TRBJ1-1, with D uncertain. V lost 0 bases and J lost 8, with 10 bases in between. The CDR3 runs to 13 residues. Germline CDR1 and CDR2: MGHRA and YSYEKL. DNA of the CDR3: TGCGCCAGCAGCCAAGATGGTCCAGTAGAAGCTTTCTTT. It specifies CASSQDGPVEAFF.

The CDR3 reads CASSPFSTAPSPGNNEQFF. Written as DNA, the CDR3 is TGTGCCAGCTCACCTTTCTCAACAGCTCCCTCCCCGGGGAACAATGAGCAGTTCTTC. This chain uses TRBV18 with TRBJ2-1, with D perhaps TRBD2 (5 bases). Germline V gives CDR1 KGHSH, CDR2 LQKENI. The CDR3 spans 19 residues. Trimming took off 3 bases at V and 5 bases at J, with 26 bases between the two ends.

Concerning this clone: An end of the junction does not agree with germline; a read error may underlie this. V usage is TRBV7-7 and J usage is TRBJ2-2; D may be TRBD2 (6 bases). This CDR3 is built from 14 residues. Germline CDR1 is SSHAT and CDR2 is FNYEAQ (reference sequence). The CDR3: CASSPWGGPGELFF. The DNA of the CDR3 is TGTGCTAGCAGCCCCTGGGGAGGCCCCGGGGAGCTGTTTTTT.

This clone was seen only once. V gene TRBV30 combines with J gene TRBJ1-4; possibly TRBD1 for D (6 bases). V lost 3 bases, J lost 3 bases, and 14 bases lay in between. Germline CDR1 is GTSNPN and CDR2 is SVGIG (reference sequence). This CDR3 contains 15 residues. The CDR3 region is CAWSQDGTPNEKLFF. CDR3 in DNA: TGTGCCTGGAGCCAAGACGGGACACCTAATGAAAAACTGTTTTTT.

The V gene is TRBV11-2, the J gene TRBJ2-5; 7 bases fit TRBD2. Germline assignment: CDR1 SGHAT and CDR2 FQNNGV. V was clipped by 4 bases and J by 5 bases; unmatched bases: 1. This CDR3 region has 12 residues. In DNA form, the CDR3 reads TGTGCCAGCAGCTGGGGGGGGGAGACCCAGTACTTC. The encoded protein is CASSWGGETQYF.

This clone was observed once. The CDR3 sequence is CASSPGGGGTDTQYF. DNA of the CDR3: TGTGCCAGCTCACCAGGAGGGGGCGGCACAGATACGCAGTATTTT. This chain links TRBV18 with TRBJ2-3, with a possible D match to TRBD1 (7 bases). Germline values: CDR1 KGHSH, CDR2 LQKENI. The CDR3 spans 15 residues. Trimming cost V 2 bases and J 1 base, with 10 bases left between them.

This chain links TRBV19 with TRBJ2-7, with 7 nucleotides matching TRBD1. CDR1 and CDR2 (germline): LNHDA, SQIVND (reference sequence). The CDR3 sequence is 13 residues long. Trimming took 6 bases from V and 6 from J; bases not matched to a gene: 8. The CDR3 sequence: CASSGTAFGEQYF. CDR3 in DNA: TGTGCCAGTAGCGGGACAGCATTTGGCGAGCAGTACTTC.

The CDR3: CASSEGGGRGAYEQYF. The CDR3 DNA reads TGCGCCAGCAGCGAAGGAGGAGGCAGGGGGGCCTACGAGCAGTACTTC. J is TRBJ2-7 and V is TRBV5-1, with D perhaps matching TRBD1 (7 bases). V lost 4 bases to trimming and J lost 2 bases, with 19 bases between them. CDR1 and CDR2 (germline): SGHRS, YFSETQ. The CDR3 has 16 residues. The full variable domain, in which reference TRBV5-1 and TRBJ2-7 provide the parts outside the CDR3, is KAGVTQTPRYLIKTRGQQVTLSCSPISGHRSVSWYQQTPGQGLQFLFEYFSETQRNKGNFPGRFSGRQFSNSRSEMNVSTLELGDSALYLCASSEGGGRGAYEQYFGPGTRLTVT.

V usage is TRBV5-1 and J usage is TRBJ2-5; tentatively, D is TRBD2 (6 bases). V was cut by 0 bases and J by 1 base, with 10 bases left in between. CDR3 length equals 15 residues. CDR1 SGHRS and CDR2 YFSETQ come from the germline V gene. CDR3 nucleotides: TGCGCCAGCAGCTTGGCCCGGAGGGCCCAAGAGACCCAGTACTTC. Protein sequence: CASSLARRAQETQYF.

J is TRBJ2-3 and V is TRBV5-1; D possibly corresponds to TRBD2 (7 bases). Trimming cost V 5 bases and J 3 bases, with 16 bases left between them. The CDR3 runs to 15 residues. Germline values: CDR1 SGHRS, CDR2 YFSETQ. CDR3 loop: CASSKGGGPTDTQYF. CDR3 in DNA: TGCGCCAGCAGTAAAGGGGGAGGGCCTACAGATACGCAGTATTTT.